The TCR beta chain described here comes from a study of spatial heterogeneity in lung cancer. Study as a whole: The follow-up PBMC samples were sequenced whenever they were available. The median time to follow-up was about two years after resection.

The V end lost 4 bases, the J end lost 4 bases, and 4 bases lay between the germline ends. The CDR3 sequence is 11 residues long. CDR1 is SNHLY and CDR2 is FYNNEI in the germline V gene. The time point is: blood at routine non-recurrence follow-up after resection. Extraction of whole RNA from tumor, nontumor lung or frozen PBMC preceded unsorted sequencing. MiXCR, applied by TCRdb to the 5' RACE reads, yields one record per CDR3 protein. This table holds around 110,000 distinct CDR3 sequences, roughly an eighth found once. The sequence derives from a male donor with early-stage non-small cell lung cancer. The sample in question was PBMCs, obtained at follow-up. The rearrangement uses TRBV2 and TRBJ2-5; no clear D. The CDR3 DNA is TGTGCCAGCAGTGTAGGAGAGACCCAGTACTTC. Amino acids: CASSVGETQYF.